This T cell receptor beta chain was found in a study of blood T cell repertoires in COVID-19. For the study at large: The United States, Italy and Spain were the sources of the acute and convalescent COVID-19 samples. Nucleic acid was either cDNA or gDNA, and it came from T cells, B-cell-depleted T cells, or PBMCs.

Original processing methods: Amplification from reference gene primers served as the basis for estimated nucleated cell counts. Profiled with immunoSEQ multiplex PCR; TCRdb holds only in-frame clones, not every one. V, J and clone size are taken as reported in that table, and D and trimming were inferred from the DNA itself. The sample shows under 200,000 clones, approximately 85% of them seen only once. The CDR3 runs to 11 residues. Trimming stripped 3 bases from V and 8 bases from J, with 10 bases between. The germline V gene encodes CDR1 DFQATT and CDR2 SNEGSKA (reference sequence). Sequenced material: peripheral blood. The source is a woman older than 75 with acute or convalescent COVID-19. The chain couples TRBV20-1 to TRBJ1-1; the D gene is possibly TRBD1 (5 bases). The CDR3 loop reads CSARGDREAFF. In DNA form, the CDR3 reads TGCAGTGCTAGGGGTGACAGAGAAGCTTTCTTT.